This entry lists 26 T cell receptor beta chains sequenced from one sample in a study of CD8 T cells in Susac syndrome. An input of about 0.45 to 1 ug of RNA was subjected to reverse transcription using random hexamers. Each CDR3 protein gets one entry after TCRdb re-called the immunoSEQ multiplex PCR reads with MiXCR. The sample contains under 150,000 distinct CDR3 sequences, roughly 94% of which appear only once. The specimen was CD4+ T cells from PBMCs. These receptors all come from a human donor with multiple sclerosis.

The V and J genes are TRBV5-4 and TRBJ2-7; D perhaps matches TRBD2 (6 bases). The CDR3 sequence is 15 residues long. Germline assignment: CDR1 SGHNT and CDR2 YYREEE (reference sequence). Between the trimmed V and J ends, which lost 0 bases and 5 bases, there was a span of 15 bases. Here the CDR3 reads CASSLGIGTWDEQYF. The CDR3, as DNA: TGTGCCAGCAGCTTGGGAATCGGGACTTGGGACGAGCAGTACTTC.

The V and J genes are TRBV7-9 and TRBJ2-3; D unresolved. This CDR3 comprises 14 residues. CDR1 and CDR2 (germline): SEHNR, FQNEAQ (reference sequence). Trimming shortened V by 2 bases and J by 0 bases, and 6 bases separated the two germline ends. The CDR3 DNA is TGTGCCAGCAGCTTAATTAGGAGCACAGATACGCAGTATTTT. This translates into CASSLIRSTDTQYF.

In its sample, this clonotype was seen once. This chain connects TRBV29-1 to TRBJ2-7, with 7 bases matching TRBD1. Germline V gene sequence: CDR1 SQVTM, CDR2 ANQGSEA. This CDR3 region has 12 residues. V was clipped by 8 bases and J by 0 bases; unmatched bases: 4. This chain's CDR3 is CSIYRGSYEQYF. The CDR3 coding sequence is TGCAGCATATACAGGGGCTCCTACGAGCAGTACTTC.

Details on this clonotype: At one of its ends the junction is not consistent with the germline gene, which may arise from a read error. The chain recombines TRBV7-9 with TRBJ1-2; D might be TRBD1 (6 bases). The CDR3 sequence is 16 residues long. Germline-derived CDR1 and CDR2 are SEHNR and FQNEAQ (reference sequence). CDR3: CASSSRGQEANYGYTF. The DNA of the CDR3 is TGTGCCAGCAGCTCGCGGGGGCAGGAGGCTAACTACGGCTACACCTTC.

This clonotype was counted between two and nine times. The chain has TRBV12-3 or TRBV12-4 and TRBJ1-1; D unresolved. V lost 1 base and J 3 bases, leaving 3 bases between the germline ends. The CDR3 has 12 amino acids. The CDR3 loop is CASSLEDTEAFF. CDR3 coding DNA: TGTGCCAGCAGTTTAGAAGACACTGAAGCTTTCTTT.

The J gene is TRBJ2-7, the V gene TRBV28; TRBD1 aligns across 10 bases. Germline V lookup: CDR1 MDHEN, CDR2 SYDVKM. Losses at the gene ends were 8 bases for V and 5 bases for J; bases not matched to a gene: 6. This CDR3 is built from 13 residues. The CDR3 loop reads CASYRDRGHEQYF. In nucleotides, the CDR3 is TGTGCCAGCTACCGGGACAGGGGTCACGAGCAGTACTTC.

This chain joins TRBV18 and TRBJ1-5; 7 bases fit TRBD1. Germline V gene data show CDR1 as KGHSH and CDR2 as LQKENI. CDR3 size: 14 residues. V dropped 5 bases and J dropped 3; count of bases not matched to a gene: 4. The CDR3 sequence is CASSSGTVNQPQHF. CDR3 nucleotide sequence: TGTGCCAGCTCATCCGGGACAGTCAATCAGCCCCAGCATTTT.

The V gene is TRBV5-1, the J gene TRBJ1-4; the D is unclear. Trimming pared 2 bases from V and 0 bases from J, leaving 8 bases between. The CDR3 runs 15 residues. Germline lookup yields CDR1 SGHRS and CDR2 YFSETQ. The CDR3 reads CASSLNPATNEKLFF. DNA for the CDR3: TGCGCCAGCAGCTTAAATCCCGCAACTAATGAAAAACTGTTTTTT.

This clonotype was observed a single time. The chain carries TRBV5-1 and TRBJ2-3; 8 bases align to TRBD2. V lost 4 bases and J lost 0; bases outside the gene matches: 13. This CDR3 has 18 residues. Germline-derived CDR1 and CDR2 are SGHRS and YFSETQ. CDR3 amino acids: CASSTGIIAGPSTDTQYF. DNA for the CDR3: TGCGCCAGCAGCACAGGAATTATAGCGGGGCCAAGCACAGATACGCAGTATTTT. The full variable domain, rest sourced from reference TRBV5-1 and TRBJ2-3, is KAGVTQTPRYLIKTRGQQVTLSCSPISGHRSVSWYQQTPGQGLQFLFEYFSETQRNKGNFPGRFSGRQFSNSRSEMNVSTLELGDSALYLCASSTGIIAGPSTDTQYFGPGTRLTVL.

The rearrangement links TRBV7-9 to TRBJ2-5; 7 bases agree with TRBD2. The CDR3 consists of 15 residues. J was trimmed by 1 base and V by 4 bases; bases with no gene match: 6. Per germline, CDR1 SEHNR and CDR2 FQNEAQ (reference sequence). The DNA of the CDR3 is TGTGCCAGCAGCTCAGATCTAGCGGCCCAAGAGACCCAGTACTTC. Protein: CASSSDLAAQETQYF.

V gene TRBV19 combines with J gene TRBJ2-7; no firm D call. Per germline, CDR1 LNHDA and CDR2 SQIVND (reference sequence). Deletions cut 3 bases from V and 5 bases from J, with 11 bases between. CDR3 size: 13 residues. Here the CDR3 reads CASSISYLNEQYF. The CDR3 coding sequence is TGTGCCAGTAGTATTTCCTACTTGAACGAGCAGTACTTC.

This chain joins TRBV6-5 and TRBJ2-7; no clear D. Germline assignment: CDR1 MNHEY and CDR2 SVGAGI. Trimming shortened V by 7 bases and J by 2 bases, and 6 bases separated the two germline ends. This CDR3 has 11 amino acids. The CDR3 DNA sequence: TGTGCCAGCAAGACACCCTACGAGCAGTACTTC. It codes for CASKTPYEQYF.

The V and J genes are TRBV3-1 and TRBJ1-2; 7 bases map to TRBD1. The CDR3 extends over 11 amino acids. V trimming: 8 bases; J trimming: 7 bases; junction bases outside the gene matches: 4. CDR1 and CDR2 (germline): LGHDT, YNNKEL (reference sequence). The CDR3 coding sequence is TGTGCCAGCGGGACAGAAATTGGCTACACCTTC. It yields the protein CASGTEIGYTF.

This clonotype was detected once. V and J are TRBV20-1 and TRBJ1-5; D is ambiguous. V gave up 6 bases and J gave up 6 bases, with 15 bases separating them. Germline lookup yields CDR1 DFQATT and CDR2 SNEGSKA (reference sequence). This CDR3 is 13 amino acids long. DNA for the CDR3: TGCAGTGCCCCCCAGGACCCAGGTCAGCCCCAGCATTTT. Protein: CSAPQDPGQPQHF.

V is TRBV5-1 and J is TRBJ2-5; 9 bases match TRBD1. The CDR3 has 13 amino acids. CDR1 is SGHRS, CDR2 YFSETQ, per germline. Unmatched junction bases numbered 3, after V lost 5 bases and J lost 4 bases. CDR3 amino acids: CASSLTGGETQYF. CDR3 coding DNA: TGCGCCAGCAGTTTGACAGGGGGAGAGACCCAGTACTTC.

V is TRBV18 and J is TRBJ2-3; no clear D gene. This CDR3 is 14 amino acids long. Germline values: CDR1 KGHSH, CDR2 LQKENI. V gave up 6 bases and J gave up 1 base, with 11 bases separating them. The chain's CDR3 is CASSQRAGTDTQYF. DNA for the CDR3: TGTGCCAGCTCCCAAAGGGCGGGCACAGATACGCAGTATTTT.

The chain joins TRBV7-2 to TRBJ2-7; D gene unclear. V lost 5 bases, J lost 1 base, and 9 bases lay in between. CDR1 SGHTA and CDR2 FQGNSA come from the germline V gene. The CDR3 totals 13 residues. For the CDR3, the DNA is TGTGCCAGCAGCCCTTACCAGTCCTACGAGCAGTACTTC. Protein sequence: CASSPYQSYEQYF. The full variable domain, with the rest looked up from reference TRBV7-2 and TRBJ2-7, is GAGVSQSPSNKVTEKGKDVELRCDPISGHTALYWYRQSLGQGLEFLIYFQGNSAPDKSGLPSDRFSAERTGGSVSTLTIQRTQQEDSAVYLCASSPYQSYEQYFGPGTRLTVT.

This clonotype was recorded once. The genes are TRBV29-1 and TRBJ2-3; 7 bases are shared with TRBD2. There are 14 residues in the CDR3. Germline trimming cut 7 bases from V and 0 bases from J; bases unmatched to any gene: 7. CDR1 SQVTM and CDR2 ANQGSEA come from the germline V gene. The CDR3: CSATGLTSTDTQYF. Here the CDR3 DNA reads TGCAGCGCCACGGGACTAACTAGCACAGATACGCAGTATTTT.

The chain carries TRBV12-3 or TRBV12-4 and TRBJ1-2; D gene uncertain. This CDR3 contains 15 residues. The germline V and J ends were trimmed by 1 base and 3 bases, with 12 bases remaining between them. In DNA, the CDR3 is TGTGCCAGCAGTTTAGTCGAACGGGGTTACTATGGCTACACCTTC. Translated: CASSLVERGYYGYTF.

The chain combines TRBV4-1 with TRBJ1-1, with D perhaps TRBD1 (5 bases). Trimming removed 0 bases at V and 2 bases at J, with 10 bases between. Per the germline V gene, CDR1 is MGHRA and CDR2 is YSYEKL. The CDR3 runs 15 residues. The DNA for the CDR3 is TGCGCCAGCAGCCAAGATCTAAGGGGCAACACTGAAGCTTTCTTT. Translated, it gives CASSQDLRGNTEAFF.

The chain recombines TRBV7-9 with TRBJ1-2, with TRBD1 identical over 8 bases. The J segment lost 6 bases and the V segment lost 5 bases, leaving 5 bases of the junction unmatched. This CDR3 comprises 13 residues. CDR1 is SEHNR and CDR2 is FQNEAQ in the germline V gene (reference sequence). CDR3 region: CASSEDRVNGYTF. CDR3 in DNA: TGTGCCAGCAGCGAGGACAGGGTCAATGGCTACACCTTC. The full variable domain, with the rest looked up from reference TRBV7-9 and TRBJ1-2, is DTGVSQNPRHKITKRGQNVTFRCDPISEHNRLYWYRQTLGQGPEFLTYFQNEAQLEKSRLLSDRFSAERPKGSFSTLEIQRTEQGDSAMYLCASSEDRVNGYTFGSGTRLTVV.

CDR3 loop: CASSYSGGLNTEAFF. CDR3 sequence (DNA): TGTGCCAGCAGTTACTCGGGCGGGCTGAACACTGAAGCTTTCTTT. This chain links TRBV6-6 with TRBJ1-1; D remains ambiguous. The CDR3 has 15 amino acids. V was clipped by 0 bases and J by 0 bases, with 8 bases between them. The V gene's germline CDR1 is MNHNY and CDR2 SVGAGI (reference sequence).

CDR3 bases: TGCAGTGCAGGCCGGGGGCTCTATGGCTACACCTTC. Translated, it gives CSAGRGLYGYTF. The rearrangement links TRBV20-1 to TRBJ1-2; D is perhaps TRBD1 (6 bases). This CDR3 spans 12 amino acids. The V end lost 6 bases, the J end lost 4 bases, and 12 bases lay between the germline ends. Germline loops: CDR1 DFQATT, CDR2 SNEGSKA (reference sequence).

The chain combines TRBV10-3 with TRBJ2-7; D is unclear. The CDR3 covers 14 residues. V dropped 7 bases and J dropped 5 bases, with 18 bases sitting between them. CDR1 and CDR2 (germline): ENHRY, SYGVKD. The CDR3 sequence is CAITSSDVGDEQYF. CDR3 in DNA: TGTGCCATCACCTCCTCCGACGTTGGGGACGAGCAGTACTTC.

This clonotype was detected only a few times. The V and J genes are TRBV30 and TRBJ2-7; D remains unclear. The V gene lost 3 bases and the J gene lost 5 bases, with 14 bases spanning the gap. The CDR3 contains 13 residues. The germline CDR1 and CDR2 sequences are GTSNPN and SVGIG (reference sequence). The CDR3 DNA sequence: TGTGCCTGGAGGATACCGAATTCCCACGAGCAGTACTTC. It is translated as CAWRIPNSHEQYF. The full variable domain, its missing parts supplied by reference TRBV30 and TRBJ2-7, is SQTIHQWPATLVQPVGSPLSLECTVEGTSNPNLYWYRQAAGRGLQLLFYSVGIGQISSEVPQNLSASRPQDRQFILSSKKLLLSDSGFYLCAWRIPNSHEQYFGPGTRLTVT.

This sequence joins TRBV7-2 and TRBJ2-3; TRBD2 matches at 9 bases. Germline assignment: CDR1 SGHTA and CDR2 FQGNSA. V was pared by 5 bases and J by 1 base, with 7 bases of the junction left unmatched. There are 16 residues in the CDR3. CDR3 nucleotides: TGTGCCAGCAGCCTAGGCGAGCGGGGGGGCACAGATACGCAGTATTTT. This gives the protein CASSLGERGGTDTQYF.